The source of this TCR beta chain is a study of technical replicates of blood from several donors. Measured with immunoSEQ multiplex PCR; TCRdb has only the in-frame clones, and not every one. The sample has around 80,000 clones, 91% seen once. Sequenced material: T cells isolated from PBMCs. This TCR was recovered from a human donor in good health.

The CDR3 here is CASSDRGLAGYNEQFF. CDR3 nucleotides: TGTGCCAGCAGTGACCGGGGACTAGCGGGCTACAATGAGCAGTTCTTC. This sequence joins TRBV25-1 and TRBJ2-1; 12 bases line up with TRBD2. Trimming removed 3 bases from V and 3 bases from J; junction bases left unmatched: 3. Germline-derived CDR1 and CDR2 are MGHDK and SYGVNS. The CDR3 is 16 residues long.